This note documents a single T cell receptor beta chain sequence. These data come from a study of blood T cell repertoires in COVID-19. About the study: From T cells, B-cell-depleted T cells, or PBMCs came the material, which was cDNA or gDNA.

The CDR3 extends over 17 amino acids. CDR1 is SGHVS and CDR2 is FQNEAQ in the germline V gene. The J segment lost 0 bases and the V segment lost 5 bases, leaving 11 bases of the junction unmatched. Participant-reported clinical history was the basis for cohort assignment. TCRdb's table, derived via immunoSEQ multiplex PCR, lists solely in-frame clones and lacks some. Of approximately 230,000 clones listed, around 86% are singletons. The specimen was PBMCs or T cells enriched from blood (not recorded which). The V and J genes are TRBV7-8 and TRBJ1-2, with 8 positions matching TRBD1. This TCR came from a man aged 35 to 55 who had recovered from COVID-19. The CDR3 DNA is TGTGCCAGCAGCCGAGGACAGGGTCGCCCCCCTAACTATGGCTACACCTTC. Translating gives CASSRGQGRPPNYGYTF. Filled out from reference TRBV7-8 and TRBJ1-2, the complete variable domain reads GAGVSQSPRYKVAKRGQDVALRCDPISGHVSLFWYQQALGQGPEFLTYFQNEAQLDKSGLPSDRFFAERPEGSVSTLKIQRTQQEDSAVYLCASSRGQGRPPNYGYTFGSGTRLTVV.